These T cell receptor gamma chains were read from a single sample in a study of Vδ1+ human thymocytes. TCRdb called clones from the multiplex PCR reads again using CATT. The sample contains 10,000 or so gamma-chain clones, around 40% of which appear only once. The sample was Vdelta1+ gamma-delta thymocytes from the thymus. The receptors stem from a boy younger than two who had congenital heart surgery. The CDR3 runs from the conserved cysteine through the conserved F or W. The order of the fields is J gene, V gene, CDR3 protein.

TRGJ1/TRGJ2,TRGV9,CALWEEKLF
TRGJ1/TRGJ2,TRGV4,CATWEKVFYKKLF
TRGJ1/TRGJ2,TRGV8,CATWEGYKKLF
TRGJP2,TRGV4,CATWDWIKTF
TRGJP,TRGV9,CALWDLRGELGKKIKVF
TRGJP,TRGV9,CALWESFVQELGKKIKVF
TRGJ1/TRGJ2,TRGV9,CALWEVQTYRIRAYKKLF
TRGJ1/TRGJ2,TRGV9,CASWEAPYHKKLF
TRGJ1/TRGJ2,TRGV9,CAGWEVRKKLF
TRGJ1/TRGJ2,TRGV3,CATWDRQGAKKLF
TRGJ1/TRGJ2,TRGV3,CATWDRPPYYKKLF
TRGJ1/TRGJ2,TRGV9,CALWENGYKKLF
TRGJ1/TRGJ2,TRGV8,CATWAPLYYKKLF
TRGJ1/TRGJ2,TRGV9,CALWDYYKKLF
TRGJ1/TRGJ2,TRGV9,CALWEPNNDYKKLF
TRGJ1/TRGJ2,TRGV9,CALWEVHRRPDKKLF
TRGJ1/TRGJ2,TRGV9,CALWENYYYKKLF
TRGJ1/TRGJ2,TRGV9,CALWDWGKKLF
TRGJ1/TRGJ2,TRGV9,CALWEVPPIKKLF
TRGJP,TRGV9,CALWEVCLGKKIKVF
TRGJP2,TRGV4,CATWDNLYSSDWIKTF
TRGJP,TRGV9,CALWDGLGKKIKVF
TRGJ1/TRGJ2,TRGV9,CALWEVFYYKKLF
TRGJ1/TRGJ2,TRGV4,CATWDSNYYKKLF
TRGJ1/TRGJ2,TRGV3,CATWDPPWAKKLF
TRGJ1/TRGJ2,TRGV3,CATWDLYYYKKLF
TRGJ1/TRGJ2,TRGV3,CATWDRPRKLF
TRGJ1/TRGJ2,TRGV4,CATWDGLPYYKKLF
TRGJ1/TRGJ2,TRGV4,CATWDGRPHKKLF
TRGJ1/TRGJ2,TRGV5,CATWDRPGYKKLF
TRGJ1/TRGJ2,TRGV9,CALWEVQPWYKKLF
TRGJ1/TRGJ2,TRGV4,CATWDGPWGGKLF
TRGJ1/TRGJ2,TRGV8,CATWDSSPYYKKLF
TRGJ1/TRGJ2,TRGV8,CATWVYRYKKLF
TRGJ1/TRGJ2,TRGV2,CATWVGTNYYKKLF
TRGJ1/TRGJ2,TRGV4,CATWDAPYYKKLF
TRGJP2,TRGV2,CATADEHDWIKTF
TRGJP2,TRGV9,CALWQYSSDWIKTF
TRGJ1/TRGJ2,TRGV3,CATWDRQNYYKKLF
TRGJ1/TRGJ2,TRGV9,CALWEVQGNYYKKLF
TRGJ1/TRGJ2,TRGV9,CALWEVRFWNLYYKKLF
TRGJ1/TRGJ2,TRGV9,CALWEDKKLF
TRGJ1/TRGJ2,TRGV9,CALWEVFLHYKKLF
TRGJ1/TRGJ2,TRGV9,CALWEVNSNYYKKLF
TRGJ1/TRGJ2,TRGV5,CATWDRYKKLF